This TCR beta chain was recorded in a study of blood T cell repertoires in COVID-19. The table came from immunoSEQ multiplex PCR; TCRdb's copy has only in-frame clones and leaves some out. The profile covers under 200,000 clones, with approximately 80% appearing a single time and 13% taken by the ten largest. The clonotype comes from a woman in her sixties who had recovered from COVID-19. Sample: PBMCs or T cells enriched from blood (not recorded which).

CDR3 amino acids: CASSVAPSGETQYF. CDR3 in DNA: TGTGCCAGCAGCGTAGCTCCTAGCGGAGAGACCCAGTACTTC. The genes are TRBV9 and TRBJ2-5; 7 bases map to TRBD2. CDR1 is SGDLS, CDR2 YYNGEE, per germline. Trimming removed 0 bases from V and 4 bases from J; junction bases left unmatched: 3. This CDR3 spans 14 amino acids.